One sample yielded the 29 T cell receptor beta chains listed below, sequenced in a study of T cells in Graves' hyperthyroidism and ophthalmopathy. Regions amplified from RNA transcripts were the TCR beta CDR3 regions. The primer set for the first-round RT-PCR of the TCR CDR3 was HTBI. TCRdb re-called the multiplex PCR reads with MiXCR, one entry per CDR3 protein. The sample holds 450,000 to 700,000 distinct CDR3 sequences, 40% to 55% seen once. The sample comprised peripheral blood or thyroid tissue (not recorded which). Receptors were obtained from an adult woman with Graves' disease, either hyperthyroidism or ophthalmopathy (not recorded which).

Concerning this clonotype: Compared with germline, one end of the junction differs, possibly owing to a read error. The chain links TRBV20-1 to TRBJ1-5, with a tentative D call TRBD1 (5 bases). The germline V gene encodes CDR1 DFQATT and CDR2 SNEGSKA (reference sequence). The CDR3 covers 13 residues. CDR3 protein: CTASAGGNQPQHF. The DNA for the CDR3 is TGCACTGCTAGCGCGGGGGGCAATCAGCCCCAGCATTTT.

This clonotype was observed many times. V usage is TRBV4-1 and J usage is TRBJ2-5; D could derive from TRBD1 or TRBD2 (5 bases each). The V gene's germline CDR1 is MGHRA and CDR2 YSYEKL. The CDR3 is 17 amino acids. The ends were cut back, 4 bases at V and 2 bases at J, with 20 bases in the middle. The CDR3 DNA sequence: TGCGCCAGCAGCCGAGGGCAGGTACAGGAAATACAAGAGACCCAGTACTTC. Translation: CASSRGQVQEIQETQYF.

This chain uses TRBV9 with TRBJ2-7, with 8 bases that match TRBD1. CDR3 length: 15 residues. Germline CDR1 and CDR2: SGDLS and YYNGEE. V lost 2 bases, J lost 2 bases, and 6 bases stayed unmatched. The CDR3 is CASSVGTGVAYEQYF. For the CDR3, the DNA is TGTGCCAGCAGCGTTGGGACAGGAGTGGCCTACGAGCAGTACTTC.

This chain joins TRBV12-3 or TRBV12-4 and TRBJ2-5; 8 bases are shared with TRBD2. V gave up 6 bases and J gave up 11 bases; unmatched junction bases: 17. The CDR3 sequence is 15 residues long. This CDR3 is CASSPSESGGDTQYF. The CDR3 DNA sequence: TGTGCCAGCAGCCCGTCAGAGAGCGGGGGAGATACGCAGTACTTC.

The table lists this clonotype with many counts. The V gene is TRBV3-1, the J gene TRBJ1-2; 7 bases fit TRBD1. The germline V gene has CDR1 LGHDT and CDR2 YNNKEL (reference sequence). The CDR3 contains 16 residues. Trimming took 1 base from V and 2 from J; bases not matched to a gene: 7. The CDR3, as DNA: TGTGCCAGCAGCCAAGGACAGGGACGCCTAAACTATGGCTACACCTTC. It translates to CASSQGQGRLNYGYTF. The full variable domain, completed using reference TRBV3-1 and TRBJ1-2, is DTAVSQTPKYLVTQMGNDKSIKCEQNLGHDTMYWYKQDSKKFLKIMFSYNNKELIINETVPNRFSPKSPDKAHLNLHINSLELGDSAVYFCASSQGQGRLNYGYTFGSGTRLTVV.

CDR3 sequence (DNA): TGCGCCAGCAGCCAAGATCTGTTCACAGCGGGGTCTACTGCAACTAATGAAAAACTGTTTTTT. It encodes CASSQDLFTAGSTATNEKLFF. The chain carries TRBV4-1 and TRBJ1-4; D remains ambiguous. The CDR3 loop spans 21 amino acids. V lost 0 bases and J 0 bases, leaving 23 bases between the germline ends. The germline V gene has CDR1 MGHRA and CDR2 YSYEKL.

This rearrangement joins TRBV5-1 to TRBJ2-6; no definite D call. The CDR3 is made up of 15 amino acids. Trimming stripped 1 base from V and 6 bases from J, with 11 bases between. Germline lookup yields CDR1 SGHRS and CDR2 YFSETQ. The DNA for the CDR3 is TGCGCCAGCAGCTTGCCGTTTCAATCGGCCAACGTCCTGACTTTC. Its protein product is CASSLPFQSANVLTF.

The chain is built from TRBV29-1 and TRBJ1-1; D possibly corresponds to TRBD1 (6 bases). Per germline, CDR1 SQVTM and CDR2 ANQGSEA. Trimming took 8 bases from V and 1 from J, leaving 20 bases between them. The CDR3 has 15 residues. The CDR3 protein is CSKSGGGTTNTEAFF. In DNA, the CDR3 is TGCAGCAAATCGGGAGGGGGGACGACGAACACTGAAGCTTTCTTT.

This clonotype was observed at least ten times. Here the CDR3 DNA reads TGTGCCAGCAGTCCCGACAGGGATTGGTCCTACGAGCAGTACTTC. Protein product: CASSPDRDWSYEQYF. The chain carries TRBV6-5 and TRBJ2-7, with 7 bases identical to TRBD1. The CDR3 runs 15 residues. With 5 bases clipped from V and 1 base from J, the junction kept 8 bases outside the gene matches. CDR1 and CDR2 from the germline V gene are MNHEY and SVGAGI.

CDR3 in amino acids: CATSGKMNTGELFF. For the CDR3, the DNA is TGTGCCACCAGTGGTAAAATGAACACCGGGGAGCTGTTTTTT. The chain joins TRBV24-1 to TRBJ2-2; D is unresolved. The CDR3 loop spans 14 amino acids. The V gene's germline CDR1 is KGHDR and CDR2 SFDVKD. V dropped 5 bases and J dropped 1 base, with 7 bases sitting between them.

The chain combines TRBV7-8 with TRBJ2-7; 10 nucleotides agree with TRBD2. Trimming cost V 8 bases and J 6 bases; bases outside gene matches: 22. CDR3 size: 18 residues. Germline assignment: CDR1 SGHVS and CDR2 FQNEAQ. CDR3 sequence reads: CASSGTSVLSGGGGEQYF. In nucleotides, the CDR3 is TGTGCCAGCTCGGGGACTAGCGTCCTCTCTGGGGGGGGTGGCGAGCAGTACTTC.

CDR3 protein: CASSPLQGQETQYF. CDR3 sequence (DNA): TGTGCCAGCAGCCCGCTCCAGGGACAAGAGACCCAGTACTTC. The chain has TRBV14 and TRBJ2-5; a possible D gene is TRBD1 (5 bases). Trimming removed 4 bases at V and 2 bases at J, with 11 bases between. The CDR3 sequence is 14 residues long. The V gene's germline CDR1 is SGHDN and CDR2 FVKESK.

V gene TRBV4-1 combines with J gene TRBJ1-1; tentative D call: TRBD1 (5 bases). This CDR3 has 15 residues. Germline-derived CDR1 and CDR2 are MGHRA and YSYEKL. Trimming took 3 bases from V and 1 from J, leaving 12 bases between them. The DNA of the CDR3 is TGCGCCAGCAGCCAGCTCGTTACAGGGAACACTGAAGCTTTCTTT. Translation: CASSQLVTGNTEAFF.

The table lists this clonotype with many counts. The germline gene is not matched at one end of the junction; a read error may be the cause. The chain recombines TRBV19 with TRBJ2-1; 7 nucleotides agree with TRBD2. The CDR3 extends over 13 amino acids. Germline V lookup: CDR1 LNHDA, CDR2 SQIVND (reference sequence). The CDR3 DNA follows: TGTGCCAGTAGTGATTCGATCCGGGACTACCCAACCTTC. Its translation: CASSDSIRDYPTF. Full variable domain (outside the CDR3, taken from reference TRBV19 and TRBJ2-1): DGGITQSPKYLFRKEGQNVTLSCEQNLNHDAMYWYRQDPGQGLRLIYYSQIVNDFQKGDIAEGYSVSREKKESFPLTVTSAQKNPTAFYLCASSDSIRDYPTFGPGTRLTVL.

Comment on this clonotype: One base away lies a much larger clone, so this may be a sequencing read error. The genes are TRBV7-2 and TRBJ2-2; the match to TRBD1 covers 7 bases. CDR3 length: 15 amino acids. Germline assignment: CDR1 SGHTA and CDR2 FQGNSA. Trimming at V came to 5 bases and at J to 0 bases, leaving 3 bases not matched to a gene. CDR3 residues: CASSHTGANTGELFF. In DNA, the CDR3 is TGTGCCAGCAGCCACACAGGGGCGAACACCGGGGAGCTGTTTTTT. Full variable domain (outside the CDR3, taken from reference TRBV7-2 and TRBJ2-2): GAGVSQSPSNKVTEKGKDVELRCDPISGHTALYWYRQSLGQGLEFLIYFQGNSAPDKSGLPSDRFSAERTGGSVSTLTIQRTQQEDSAVYLCASSHTGANTGELFFGEGSRLTVL.

This clonotype was recorded at least ten times. This chain connects TRBV7-9 to TRBJ1-6; D is ambiguous. Trimming took off 5 bases at V and 7 bases at J, with 6 bases between the two ends. The CDR3 runs to 12 residues. Germline values: CDR1 SEHNR, CDR2 FQNEAQ (reference sequence). The CDR3 is CASSQPNSPLHF. The CDR3 nucleotides are TGTGCCAGCAGCCAACCAAATTCACCCCTCCACTTT. The full variable domain, rest sourced from reference TRBV7-9 and TRBJ1-6, is DTGVSQNPRHKITKRGQNVTFRCDPISEHNRLYWYRQTLGQGPEFLTYFQNEAQLEKSRLLSDRFSAERPKGSFSTLEIQRTEQGDSAMYLCASSQPNSPLHFGNGTRLTVT.

This clonotype was seen once. The chain combines TRBV2 with TRBJ2-1, with TRBD2 as a possible D gene (5 bases). The CDR3 is made up of 14 amino acids. Trimming stripped 11 bases from V and 2 bases from J, with 16 bases between. Germline-derived CDR1 and CDR2 are SNHLY and FYNNEI. CDR3 loop: CAGYLANAYNEQFF. DNA of the CDR3: TGTGCCGGCTATTTAGCGAACGCCTACAATGAGCAGTTCTTC.

This clonotype was seen ten or more times. V and J are TRBV9 and TRBJ2-2; TRBD2 is a possible D gene (5 bases). Per the germline V gene, CDR1 is SGDLS and CDR2 is YYNGEE. V was clipped by 4 bases and J by 8 bases, with 18 bases between them. The length of the CDR3 is 15 residues. This chain's CDR3 is CASSPPGSVKGELFF. The CDR3 nucleotides read TGTGCCAGCAGCCCACCGGGGTCGGTCAAAGGGGAGCTGTTTTTT.

This clonotype was seen at least ten times. The chain recombines TRBV13 with TRBJ2-7; 7 bases match TRBD2. The germline V gene encodes CDR1 PRHDT and CDR2 FYEKMQ (reference sequence). V dropped 5 bases and J dropped 2; count of bases not matched to a gene: 12. The CDR3 has 16 residues. Here the CDR3 reads CASSPSSGLAAYEQYF. As DNA, the CDR3 is TGTGCCAGCAGCCCGAGTTCCGGGCTAGCGGCCTACGAGCAGTACTTC.

J is TRBJ2-2 and V is TRBV10-3; 10 nucleotides align to TRBD1. This CDR3 contains 16 residues. The germline V gene encodes CDR1 ENHRY and CDR2 SYGVKD. Trimming removed 6 bases from V and 2 bases from J; junction bases left unmatched: 6. The CDR3 here is CAIRPGQGLNTGELFF. The CDR3 DNA reads as TGTGCCATCAGGCCGGGACAGGGGTTAAACACCGGGGAGCTGTTTTTT.

The chain uses TRBV5-1 and TRBJ1-1, with 8 bases identical to TRBD1. This CDR3 comprises 15 residues. The V gene end was trimmed by 3 bases and the J gene end by 7 bases; junction bases not matched to a gene: 11. The V gene's germline CDR1 is SGHRS and CDR2 YFSETQ. CDR3 amino acids: CASSSGQGAEGEAFF. In DNA form, the CDR3 reads TGCGCCAGCAGCTCGGGTCAGGGGGCGGAAGGTGAAGCTTTCTTT.

The chain's CDR3 is CASRSDRAGSQPQHF. As DNA, the CDR3 is TGTGCCAGCAGGTCCGACAGGGCTGGTAGTCAGCCCCAGCATTTT. The chain is built from TRBV28 and TRBJ1-5, with 7 nucleotides matching TRBD1. This CDR3 has 15 amino acids. Per germline, CDR1 MDHEN and CDR2 SYDVKM. The junction had 11 bases not matched to a gene; V was cut back by 6 bases and J by 6 bases.

V is TRBV29-1 and J is TRBJ2-7; tentatively, D is TRBD2 (5 bases). The J call is uncertain, as TRBJ2-5 better fits the DNA end. Per germline, CDR1 SQVTM and CDR2 ANQGSEA. The CDR3 is made up of 12 amino acids. CDR3 residues: CSVVGALETQYF. CDR3 nucleotides: TGCAGCGTCGTGGGAGCTCTGGAGACCCAGTACTTC.

The chain is built from TRBV12-3 or TRBV12-4 and TRBJ1-1, with D hard to call. CDR3 length: 14 amino acids. The V end lost 6 bases, the J end lost 3 bases, and 14 bases lay between the germline ends. The CDR3 DNA sequence: TGTGCCAGCAGGCCCGGGAATCAGGACACTGAAGCTTTCTTT. It yields the protein CASRPGNQDTEAFF.

This clonotype was detected many times. The chain carries TRBV4-1 and TRBJ2-7, with 12 positions matching TRBD2. The CDR3 has 15 amino acids. V shed 0 bases, J shed 4 bases, and the junction held 1 base outside the gene matches. In germline, CDR1 is MGHRA, CDR2 YSYEKL. The DNA for the CDR3 is TGCGCCAGCAGCCAAGAACTAGCGGGAGGATACGAGCAGTACTTC. Translating gives CASSQELAGGYEQYF.

This clonotype was recorded a few times. This chain joins TRBV9 and TRBJ1-2, with D hard to call. V lost 2 bases and J lost 4, with 6 bases in between. Germline loops: CDR1 SGDLS, CDR2 YYNGEE. The CDR3 runs to 12 residues. Here the CDR3 DNA reads TGTGCCAGCAGCGTTACGTCCTATGGCTACACCTTC. Amino acids: CASSVTSYGYTF.

The table lists this clonotype with many counts. V is TRBV12-3 or TRBV12-4 and J is TRBJ2-5; possibly TRBD1 for D (6 bases). The CDR3 covers 13 residues. V was clipped by 5 bases and J by 1 base, with 8 bases between them. The chain's CDR3 is CASSTGIQETQYF. CDR3 in DNA: TGTGCCAGCAGTACAGGGATCCAAGAGACCCAGTACTTC.

This clonotype was counted many times. This chain joins TRBV19 and TRBJ1-5; D unresolved. The germline V gene has CDR1 LNHDA and CDR2 SQIVND (reference sequence). Trimming cost V 7 bases and J 0 bases, with 7 bases left between them. This CDR3 comprises 13 residues. The CDR3 sequence is CASNSDSNQPQHF. The CDR3 DNA follows: TGTGCCAGTAATTCTGATAGCAATCAGCCCCAGCATTTT.

This clonotype was detected only a few times. The rearrangement uses TRBV11-1 and TRBJ1-1; the D is unclear. The ends were cut back, 4 bases at V and 3 bases at J, with 15 bases in the middle. Germline CDR1 reads SGHAT; CDR2 reads FQDESV (reference sequence). The CDR3 is 15 residues long. CDR3 nucleotides: TGTGCCAGCAGCTCATTCGGGCTAAGAGACACTGAAGCTTTCTTT. It yields the protein CASSSFGLRDTEAFF.